The 14 T cell receptor beta chains below all came from one sample that was sequenced in a study of radiation and T cells in renal cell carcinoma. Using immunoSEQ multiplex PCR, the repertoire was profiled, and TCRdb retains in-frame clones only, with some absent. Seen here are roughly 82,000 clones, roughly nine tenths observed once, and the top ten hold roughly 6%. Noted time point: blood 4 weeks post-SBRT, at nephrectomy. Noted treatment: 15 Gy SBRT to primary tumor, nephrectomy 4 weeks later. The source was blood, collected from a patient whose treatment included radiotherapy and nephrectomy. The source is a woman aged 70 to 79 with renal cell carcinoma.

Here the CDR3 DNA reads TGTGCCAGCAGGGGGAGGGGGATTAACACTGAAGCTTTCTTT. This codes for CASRGRGINTEAFF. The chain uses TRBV6-6 and TRBJ1-1; the D gene is possibly TRBD1 (6 bases). The CDR3 contains 14 residues. Per the germline V gene, CDR1 is MNHNY and CDR2 is SVGAGI (reference sequence). V lost 6 bases to trimming and J lost 2 bases, with 13 bases between them.

The J gene is TRBJ1-1, the V gene TRBV7-2; 7 bases are shared with TRBD1. Germline values: CDR1 SGHTA, CDR2 FQGNSA. J lost 2 bases, V lost 5 bases, and 8 bases had no gene match. CDR3 length: 15 amino acids. The CDR3 bases are TGTGCCAGCAGCCTCGGACAGGCCATCAACACTGAAGCTTTCTTT. Translation: CASSLGQAINTEAFF. Complete variable domain (other parts from reference TRBV7-2 and TRBJ1-1): GAGVSQSPSNKVTEKGKDVELRCDPISGHTALYWYRQSLGQGLEFLIYFQGNSAPDKSGLPSDRFSAERTGGSVSTLTIQRTQQEDSAVYLCASSLGQAINTEAFFGQGTRLTVV.

The chain recombines TRBV5-1 with TRBJ2-7; D is undetermined. Germline values: CDR1 SGHRS, CDR2 YFSETQ. The V end lost 1 base, the J end lost 3 bases, and 8 bases lay between the germline ends. This CDR3 has 13 amino acids. In nucleotides, the CDR3 is TGCGCCAGCAGCTTGAGTTCGGGCTACGAGCAGTACTTC. This codes for CASSLSSGYEQYF.

Written as DNA, the CDR3 is TGTGCCAGCAGCAAATATAAGAGAAACTATGGCTACACCTTC. Protein product: CASSKYKRNYGYTF. V gene TRBV21-1 combines with J gene TRBJ1-2. TRBV21-1 is described as a pseudogene. The CDR3 runs 14 residues.

The rearrangement links TRBV19 to TRBJ2-7, with D maybe TRBD1 (5 bases). V was clipped by 5 bases and J by 1 base, with 9 bases between them. Per the germline V gene, CDR1 is LNHDA and CDR2 is SQIVND (reference sequence). The CDR3 spans 13 residues. For the CDR3, the DNA is TGTGCCAGTAGTTATCGACAGTCCTACGAGCAGTACTTC. Amino acid sequence: CASSYRQSYEQYF.

Concerning this clone: The junction differs from germline at one of its ends, possibly a read error. The V gene is TRBV5-6, the J gene TRBJ1-3; D not resolved. From germline, CDR1 is SGHDT and CDR2 YYEEEE. The CDR3 is made up of 17 amino acids. CDR3 coding DNA: TGTGCCAGCAGCTTGGAGGTCAGGACTCTCTCTGGAAACGCCATATATTTT. Amino acid sequence: CASSLEVRTLSGNAIYF.

The genes are TRBV20-1 and TRBJ2-1; D ambiguous. The germline gives CDR1 DFQATT, CDR2 SNEGSKA (reference sequence). V was shortened by 4 bases and J by 4 bases, with 2 bases between the two germline ends. The CDR3 covers 10 residues. The CDR3 DNA reads TGCAGTGCTATATACAATGAGCAGTTCTTC. Amino acids: CSAIYNEQFF.

The V and J genes are TRBV2 and TRBJ1-5; possibly TRBD1 for D (6 bases). In germline, CDR1 is SNHLY, CDR2 FYNNEI. Trimming left V 5 bases short and J 4 bases short, with 9 bases between. This CDR3 has 13 residues. CDR3 DNA sequence: TGTGCCAGCAGTCGCGGACAGAATCAGCCCCAGCATTTT. This translates into CASSRGQNQPQHF. Full variable domain (remainder filled in from reference TRBV2 and TRBJ1-5): EPEVTQTPSHQVTQMGQEVILRCVPISNHLYFYWYRQILGQKVEFLVSFYNNEISEKSEIFDDQFSVERPDGSNFTLKIRSTKLEDSAMYFCASSRGQNQPQHFGDGTRLSIL.

The count of this clone is one. V gene TRBV6-6 combines with J gene TRBJ2-7, with TRBD1 as a possible D gene (6 bases). This CDR3 contains 13 residues. Between the trimmed V and J ends, which lost 5 bases and 5 bases, there was a span of 13 bases. Germline V gives CDR1 MNHNY, CDR2 SVGAGI (reference sequence). DNA for the CDR3: TGTGCCAGCAGTCTACAGGGTAGGAACGAGCAGTACTTC. This codes for CASSLQGRNEQYF.

The chain employs TRBV7-9 and TRBJ2-7; no firm D call. The CDR3 consists of 13 residues. Germline V CDR1 and CDR2: SEHNR, FQNEAQ (reference sequence). V lost 5 bases to trimming and J lost 4 bases, with 12 bases between them. In DNA, the CDR3 is TGTGCCAGCAGCCCCGGCCGAAATTACGAGCAGTACTTC. It yields the protein CASSPGRNYEQYF. The variable domain in full, with the rest retrieved from reference TRBV7-9 and TRBJ2-7, is DTGVSQNPRHKITKRGQNVTFRCDPISEHNRLYWYRQTLGQGPEFLTYFQNEAQLEKSRLLSDRFSAERPKGSFSTLEIQRTEQGDSAMYLCASSPGRNYEQYFGPGTRLTVT.

The rearrangement links TRBV6-1 to TRBJ2-1, with D possibly matching TRBD1 (5 bases). CDR3 length: 13 amino acids. Germline V lookup: CDR1 MNHNS, CDR2 SASEGT. V shed 6 bases and J shed 10 bases, with 16 bases lying between them. CDR3 DNA: TGTGCCAGCAGCCTGACAGACCCAGGGGAGCAGTTCTTC. Translation: CASSLTDPGEQFF.

The rearrangement links TRBV28 to TRBJ2-7; TRBD2 agrees at 10 bases. This CDR3 region has 13 residues. V lost 8 bases to trimming and J lost 4 bases; unmatched junction nucleotides: 5. Looked up from germline, CDR1 is MDHEN and CDR2 is SYDVKM. The CDR3 DNA reads TGTGCCAGCTCAGGACTAGCGGTTTACGAGCAGTACTTC. Protein product: CASSGLAVYEQYF.

The chain uses TRBV28 and TRBJ1-6, with 9 bases fitting TRBD1. The ends lost 5 bases at V and 7 bases at J; junction bases unmatched: 9. The V gene's germline CDR1 is MDHEN and CDR2 SYDVKM. The CDR3 contains 16 residues. CDR3 nucleotide sequence: TGTGCCAGCAGTCCCCTCCGGACAGGGGACAATTCACCCCTCCACTTT. Protein: CASSPLRTGDNSPLHF.

The V gene is TRBV19, the J gene TRBJ1-6; unclear D gene. Per germline, CDR1 LNHDA and CDR2 SQIVND (reference sequence). V lost 4 bases and J lost 7, with 14 bases in between. CDR3 length: 15 amino acids. CDR3: CASSTRTGRNSPLHF. The DNA of the CDR3 is TGTGCCAGTAGTACCAGGACTGGACGAAATTCACCCCTCCACTTT.